Sequencing of this T cell receptor beta chain was carried out in a study of vaccination and CD4 T cells after COVID-19. Scientists ran DNA taken from cultured CD4+ T cells through the Oncomine TCR Beta short-read assay for sequencing. The template was genomic DNA from cultured CD4+ T cells. TCRdb passed the PCR reads through MiXCR, listing each CDR3 protein once. The data contain more than 20,000 distinct CDR3 sequences, 30% to 45% of them singletons. The treatment is: roughly 10-day PBMC culture with coronavirus spike peptide pools or control peptides (ViraFEST assay). Germline V gene lookup returns CDR1 LGHNT and CDR2 FRNRAP. Trimming stripped 0 bases from V and 9 bases from J, with 6 bases between. CDR3 size: 12 residues. With respect to this clonotype: Its antigen is still unknown.

Specimen: CD4+ T cells from blood, cultured in vitro, collected before SARS-CoV-2 vaccination. J is TRBJ2-1 and V is TRBV12-5; D remains ambiguous. This TCR came from a human donor who had recovered from COVID-19. CDR3 coding DNA: TGTGCTAGTGGTTTGGTAGGCGGTGAGCAGTTCTTC. As protein: CASGLVGGEQFF.